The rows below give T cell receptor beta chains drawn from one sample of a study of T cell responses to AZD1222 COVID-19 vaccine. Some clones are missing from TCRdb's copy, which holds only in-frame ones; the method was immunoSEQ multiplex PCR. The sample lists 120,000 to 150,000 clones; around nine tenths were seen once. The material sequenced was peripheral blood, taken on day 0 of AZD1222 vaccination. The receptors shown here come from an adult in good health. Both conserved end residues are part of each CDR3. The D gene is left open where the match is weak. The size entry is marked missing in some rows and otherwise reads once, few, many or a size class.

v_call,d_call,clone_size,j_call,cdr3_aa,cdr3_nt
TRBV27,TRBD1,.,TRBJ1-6,CASSLVTGGYSPLHF,TGTGCCAGCAGTTTAGTGACAGGGGGCTATTCACCCCTCCACTTT
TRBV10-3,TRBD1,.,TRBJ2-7,CAISESGTGGRASHEQYF,TGTGCCATCAGTGAGAGCGGGACAGGGGGTAGAGCGTCCCACGAGCAGTACTTC
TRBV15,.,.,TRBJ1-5,CATSRPRTSSNQPQHF,TGTGCCACCAGCAGACCTCGGACATCAAGCAATCAGCCCCAGCATTTT
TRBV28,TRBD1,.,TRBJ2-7,CASSPSGTGLRPYEQYF,TGTGCCAGCAGTCCCTCTGGGACAGGCCTCCGTCCGTACGAGCAGTACTTC
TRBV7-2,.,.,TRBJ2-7,CASSLSGGAGEYEQYF,TGTGCCAGCAGCCTATCAGGGGGCGCGGGGGAATACGAGCAGTACTTC
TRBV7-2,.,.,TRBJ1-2,CASSWSHGYTF,TGTGCCAGCAGCTGGAGTCATGGCTACACCTTC
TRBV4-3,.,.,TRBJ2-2,CASSPSTGAGELFF,TGCGCCAGCAGCCCATCTACGGGGGCCGGGGAGCTGTTTTTT
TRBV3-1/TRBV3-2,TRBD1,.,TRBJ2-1,CASRQGARSYNEQFF,TGTGCCAGCAGACAGGGGGCACGCTCCTACAATGAGCAGTTCTTC
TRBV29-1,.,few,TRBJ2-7,CSVEVRDYEQYF,TGCAGCGTTGAGGTCAGAGACTACGAGCAGTACTTC
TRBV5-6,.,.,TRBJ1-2,CASSFWGSNYGYTF,TGTGCCAGCAGCTTCTGGGGATCCAACTATGGCTACACCTTC
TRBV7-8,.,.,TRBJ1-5,CASSLVGARPQPQHF,TGTGCCAGCAGCTTAGTAGGGGCCCGGCCCCAGCCCCAGCATTTT
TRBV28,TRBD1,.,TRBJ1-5,CASIIGQASNQPQHF,TGTGCCAGCATCATAGGACAGGCAAGCAATCAGCCCCAGCATTTT
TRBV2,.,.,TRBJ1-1,CASGGTGGTEAFF,TGTGCCAGCGGAGGCACGGGGGGCACTGAAGCTTTCTTT
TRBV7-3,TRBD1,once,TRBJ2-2,CASSLTSGTGTGELFF,TGTGCCAGCAGCTTAACCTCTGGGACAGGGACCGGGGAGCTGTTTTTT
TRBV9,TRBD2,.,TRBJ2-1,CASSVTSGSYNEQFF,TGTGCCAGCAGCGTCACTAGCGGTTCCTACAATGAGCAGTTCTTC
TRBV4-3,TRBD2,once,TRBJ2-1,CASSLSGPSGTSGPYNEQFF,TGCGCCAGCTCTCTGTCGGGCCCCTCCGGGACTAGCGGCCCCTACAATGAGCAGTTCTTC
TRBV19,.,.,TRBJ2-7,CASSPRDRSSYEQYF,TGTGCCAGTAGTCCACGGGACCGCAGCTCCTACGAGCAGTACTTC
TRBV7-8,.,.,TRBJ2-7,CASSRGGDLENEQYF,TGTGCCAGCAGCCGAGGGGGGGATTTGGAGAACGAGCAGTACTTC
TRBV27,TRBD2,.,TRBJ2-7,CASSAGTSTHEQYF,TGTGCCAGCAGTGCCGGGACTAGTACCCACGAGCAGTACTTC
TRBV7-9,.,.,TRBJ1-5,CASSLEGDSNQPQHF,TGTGCCAGCAGCTTAGAAGGGGATAGCAATCAGCCCCAGCATTTT
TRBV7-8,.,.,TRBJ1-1,CASSFTTRYRGNTEAFF,TGTGCCAGCAGCTTTACAACCCGGTACCGGGGGAACACTGAAGCTTTCTTT
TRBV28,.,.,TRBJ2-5,CASSLPLPTQETQYF,TGTGCCAGCAGTTTACCCCTACCTACACAAGAGACCCAGTACTTC
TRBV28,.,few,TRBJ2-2,CASSSGQEETGELFF,TGTGCCAGCAGCTCCGGACAAGAAGAGACCGGGGAGCTGTTTTTT
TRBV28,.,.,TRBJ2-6,CASTTGEGPGGYFSSSGANVLTF,TGTGCCAGCACCACAGGGGAGGGTCCCGGAGGTTATTTTTCGAGCTCTGGGGCCAACGTCCTGACTTTC
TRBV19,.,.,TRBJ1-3,CASSMVLPRRGNTIYF,TGTGCCAGTAGTATGGTTCTACCCCGAAGAGGCAACACCATATATTTT
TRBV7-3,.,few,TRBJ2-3,CASSSRGADTQYF,TGTGCCAGCAGCTCAAGAGGGGCAGATACGCAGTATTTT
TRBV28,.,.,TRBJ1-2,CASSLKQSYGYTF,TGTGCCAGCAGTTTAAAACAGTCCTATGGCTACACCTTC
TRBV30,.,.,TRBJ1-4,CAWKEGVSLNEKLFF,TGTGCCTGGAAAGAAGGGGTCTCCCTTAATGAAAAACTGTTTTTT
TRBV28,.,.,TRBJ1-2,CASSLFKGDYGYTF,TGTGCCAGCAGCCTGTTTAAGGGGGACTATGGCTACACCTTC
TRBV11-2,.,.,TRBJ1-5,CASSPPVGQPQHF,TGTGCCAGCAGCCCCCCGGTCGGACAGCCCCAGCATTTT
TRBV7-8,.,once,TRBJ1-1,CASSLGDTTEAFF,TGTGCCAGCAGCTTGGGGGACACCACTGAAGCTTTCTTT
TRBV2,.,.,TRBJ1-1,CASSGQWNTEAFF,TGTGCCAGCAGTGGGCAATGGAACACTGAAGCTTTCTTT
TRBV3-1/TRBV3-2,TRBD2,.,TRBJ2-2,CASSPGTSGAGELFF,TGTGCCAGCAGCCCCGGGACTAGCGGTGCCGGGGAGCTGTTTTTT
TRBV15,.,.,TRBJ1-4,CATSRDRGRDEKLFF,TGTGCCACCAGCAGAGATCGGGGAAGAGATGAAAAACTGTTTTTT
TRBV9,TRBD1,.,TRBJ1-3,CASSPRQGRTGNTIYF,TGTGCCAGCAGCCCCAGACAGGGGAGGACTGGAAACACCATATATTTT
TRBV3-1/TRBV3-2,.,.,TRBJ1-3,CASSQYGTGYTIYF,TGTGCCAGCAGCCAATACGGTACGGGGTACACCATATATTTT
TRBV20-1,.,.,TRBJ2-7,CSARDSYEQYF,TGCAGTGCTAGAGACTCCTACGAGCAGTACTTC